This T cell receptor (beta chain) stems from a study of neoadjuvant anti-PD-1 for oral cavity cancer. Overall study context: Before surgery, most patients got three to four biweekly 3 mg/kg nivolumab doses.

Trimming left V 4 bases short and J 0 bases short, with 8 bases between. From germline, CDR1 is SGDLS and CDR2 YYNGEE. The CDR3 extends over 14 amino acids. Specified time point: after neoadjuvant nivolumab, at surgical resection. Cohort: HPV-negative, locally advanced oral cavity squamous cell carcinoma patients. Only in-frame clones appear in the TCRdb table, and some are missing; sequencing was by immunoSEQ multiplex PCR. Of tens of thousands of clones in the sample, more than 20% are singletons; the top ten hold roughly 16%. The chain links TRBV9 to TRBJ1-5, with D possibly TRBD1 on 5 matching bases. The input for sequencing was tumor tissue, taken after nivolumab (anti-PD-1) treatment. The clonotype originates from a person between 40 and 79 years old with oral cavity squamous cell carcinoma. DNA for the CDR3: TGTGCCAGCAGCCCAACAGGTAGCAATCAGCCCCAGCATTTT. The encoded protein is CASSPTGSNQPQHF.